The subject of this entry is one TCR beta chain. The source of the sample is a study of control samples from healthy donors and cancer patients. V lost 3 bases to trimming and J lost 4 bases, with 16 bases between them. The CDR3 is 15 amino acids. Germline V gene lookup returns CDR1 LNHDA and CDR2 SQIVND (reference sequence). Assay: immunoSEQ multiplex PCR; the TCRdb copy retains only in-frame clones and omits some. The sample holds tens of thousands of clones, around nine tenths seen once. The sequencing sample was made of PBMCs. The sequence was obtained from a woman between 40 and 55 years old with lung cancer. The V gene is TRBV19, the J gene TRBJ2-7; D not resolved. CDR3 sequence reads: CASSIEQAGSYEQYF. For the CDR3, the DNA is TGTGCCAGTAGTATCGAACAAGCAGGTTCTTACGAGCAGTACTTC.